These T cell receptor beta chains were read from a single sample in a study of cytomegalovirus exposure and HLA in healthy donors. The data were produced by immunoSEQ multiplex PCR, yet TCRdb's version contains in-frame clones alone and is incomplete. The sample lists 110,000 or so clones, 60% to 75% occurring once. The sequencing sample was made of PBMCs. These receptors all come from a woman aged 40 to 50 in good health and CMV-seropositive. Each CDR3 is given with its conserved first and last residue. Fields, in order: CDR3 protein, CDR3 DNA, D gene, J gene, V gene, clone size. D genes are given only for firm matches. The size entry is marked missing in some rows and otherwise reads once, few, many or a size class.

cdr3_aa: CASSPQGAATEAFF; cdr3_nt: TGTGCCAGCAGCCCACAGGGGGCGGCCACTGAAGCTTTCTTT; d_call: TRBD1; j_call: TRBJ1-1; v_call: TRBV5-8; clone_size: -
cdr3_aa: CASSPWTGGTSEAFF; cdr3_nt: TGTGCCAGCAGCCCCTGGACAGGGGGTACTTCTGAAGCTTTCTTT; d_call: TRBD1; j_call: TRBJ1-1; v_call: TRBV7-2; clone_size: -
cdr3_aa: CASSYSKTGGVYGYTF; cdr3_nt: TGTGCCAGCAGTTACTCGAAGACAGGGGGCGTTTATGGCTACACCTTC; d_call: TRBD1; j_call: TRBJ1-2; v_call: TRBV6-5; clone_size: -
cdr3_aa: CASSARTGRNSPLHF; cdr3_nt: TGTGCCAGCAGTGCCAGGACAGGGAGAAATTCACCCCTCCACTTT; d_call: TRBD1; j_call: TRBJ1-6; v_call: TRBV6-6; clone_size: -
cdr3_aa: CASSLEPVYEQYF; cdr3_nt: TGTGCCAGCAGCTTAGAACCGGTCTACGAGCAGTACTTC; d_call: -; j_call: TRBJ2-7; v_call: TRBV7-9; clone_size: -
cdr3_aa: CASSEVNPSADTIYF; cdr3_nt: TGTGCCAGCAGCGAAGTGAATCCTTCAGCGGACACCATATATTTT; d_call: -; j_call: TRBJ1-3; v_call: TRBV14; clone_size: -
cdr3_aa: CASSSTETSGSSHEQYF; cdr3_nt: TGTGCCAGCAGTTCGACAGAGACTAGCGGGAGTTCCCACGAGCAGTACTTC; d_call: TRBD2; j_call: TRBJ2-7; v_call: TRBV27; clone_size: -
cdr3_aa: CASQSGTADNSPLHF; cdr3_nt: TGTGCCAGCCAATCCGGGACAGCGGATAATTCACCCCTCCACTTT; d_call: TRBD1; j_call: TRBJ1-6; v_call: TRBV19; clone_size: -
cdr3_aa: CAISAYRSGNTIYF; cdr3_nt: TGTGCCATCAGTGCTTACAGGTCAGGAAACACCATATATTTT; d_call: -; j_call: TRBJ1-3; v_call: TRBV10-3; clone_size: once
cdr3_aa: CATTEGTGAQPQHF; cdr3_nt: TGTGCCACCACTGAGGGGACAGGGGCTCAGCCCCAGCATTTT; d_call: TRBD1; j_call: TRBJ1-5; v_call: TRBV19; clone_size: once